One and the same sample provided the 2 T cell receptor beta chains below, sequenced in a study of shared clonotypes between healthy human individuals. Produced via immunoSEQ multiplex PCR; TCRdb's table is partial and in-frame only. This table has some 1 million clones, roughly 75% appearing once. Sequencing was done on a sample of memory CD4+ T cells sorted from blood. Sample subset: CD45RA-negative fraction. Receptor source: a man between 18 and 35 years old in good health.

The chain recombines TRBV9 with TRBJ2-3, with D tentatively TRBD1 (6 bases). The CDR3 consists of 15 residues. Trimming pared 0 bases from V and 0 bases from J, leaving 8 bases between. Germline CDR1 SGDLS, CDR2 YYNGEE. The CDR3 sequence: CASSVGTASTDTQYF. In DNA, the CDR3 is TGTGCCAGCAGCGTAGGGACAGCTAGCACAGATACGCAGTATTTT.

DNA of the CDR3: TGTGCCTGGACCAAGGACAGGGGGAGGGACACCATATATTTT. Its protein product is CAWTKDRGRDTIYF. This sequence joins TRBV30 and TRBJ1-3; 10 nucleotides align to TRBD1. The germline V gene has CDR1 GTSNPN and CDR2 SVGIG (reference sequence). The CDR3 sequence is 14 residues long. Germline trimming cut 4 bases from V and 8 bases from J; bases unmatched to any gene: 8.